The clone carrying this TCR beta chain was seen once. What it binds is not known. This record comes from a study of graft-versus-host responses after intestinal transplantation. CDR1 MRHNA and CDR2 SNTAGT come from the germline V gene. The CDR3 contains 15 residues. The V and J ends lost 2 bases and 4 bases respectively, with 14 bases between them. Profiling relied on immunoSEQ multiplex PCR, and the TCRdb table lists in-frame clones only, not all of them. Here the sample spans 90,000 to 130,000 clones, around 93% being singletons. This TCR was sampled from a human donor who received an intestinal transplant. Source: unstimulated CD8+ T cells sorted from spleen or lymph node cells, taken before intestinal transplant. The chain joins TRBV6-4 to TRBJ1-2; D is ambiguous. CDR3 nucleotide sequence: TGTGCCAGCAGTGACACGGCGAGTGGGGTCTATGGCTACACCTTC. Its translation: CASSDTASGVYGYTF.